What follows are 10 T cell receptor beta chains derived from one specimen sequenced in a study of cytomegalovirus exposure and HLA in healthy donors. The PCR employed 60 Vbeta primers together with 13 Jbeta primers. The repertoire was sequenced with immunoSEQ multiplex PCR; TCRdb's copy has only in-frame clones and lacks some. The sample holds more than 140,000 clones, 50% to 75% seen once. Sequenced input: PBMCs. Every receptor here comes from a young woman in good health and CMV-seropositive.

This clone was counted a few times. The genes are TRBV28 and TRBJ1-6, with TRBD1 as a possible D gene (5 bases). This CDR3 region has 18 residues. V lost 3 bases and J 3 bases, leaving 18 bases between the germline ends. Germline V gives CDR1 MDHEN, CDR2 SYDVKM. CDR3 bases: TGTGCCAGCAGTTTCGGGCTCGGCAGGGATTACTATAATTCACCCCTCCACTTT. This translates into CASSFGLGRDYYNSPLHF.

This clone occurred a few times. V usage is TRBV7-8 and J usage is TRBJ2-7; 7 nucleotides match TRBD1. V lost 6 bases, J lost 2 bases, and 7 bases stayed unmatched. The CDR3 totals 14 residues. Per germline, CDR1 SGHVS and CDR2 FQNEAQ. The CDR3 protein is CASRNRDSAYEQYF. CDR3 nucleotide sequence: TGTGCCAGCAGGAACCGGGACAGTGCCTACGAGCAGTACTTC.

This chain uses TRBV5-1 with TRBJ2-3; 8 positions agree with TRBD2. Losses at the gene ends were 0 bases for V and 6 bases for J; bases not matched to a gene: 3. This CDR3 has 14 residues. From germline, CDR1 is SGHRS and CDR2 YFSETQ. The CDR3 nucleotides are TGCGCCAGCAGCTTGGCGGGGGGGAAGGATACGCAGTATTTT. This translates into CASSLAGGKDTQYF.

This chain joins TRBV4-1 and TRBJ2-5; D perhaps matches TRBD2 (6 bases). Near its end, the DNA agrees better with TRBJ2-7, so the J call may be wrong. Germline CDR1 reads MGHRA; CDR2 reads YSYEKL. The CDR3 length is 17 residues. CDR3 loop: CASSQNPLSAGNYEQYF. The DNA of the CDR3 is TGCGCCAGCAGCCAAAACCCTTTATCCGCGGGGAACTACGAGCAGTACTTC.

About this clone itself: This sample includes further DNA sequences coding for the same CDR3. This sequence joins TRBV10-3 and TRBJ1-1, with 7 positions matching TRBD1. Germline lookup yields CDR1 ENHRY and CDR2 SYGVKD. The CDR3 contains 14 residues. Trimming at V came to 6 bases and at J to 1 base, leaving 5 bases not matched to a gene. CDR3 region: CAISRQGTNTEAFF. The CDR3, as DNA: TGTGCCATCAGCCGACAGGGAACGAACACTGAAGCTTTCTTT.

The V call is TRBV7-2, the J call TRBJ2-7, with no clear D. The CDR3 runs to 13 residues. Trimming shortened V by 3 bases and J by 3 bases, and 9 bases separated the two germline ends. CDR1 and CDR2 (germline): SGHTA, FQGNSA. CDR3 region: CASSFHRFYEQYF. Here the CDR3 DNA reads TGTGCCAGCAGCTTTCACCGGTTCTACGAGCAGTACTTC.

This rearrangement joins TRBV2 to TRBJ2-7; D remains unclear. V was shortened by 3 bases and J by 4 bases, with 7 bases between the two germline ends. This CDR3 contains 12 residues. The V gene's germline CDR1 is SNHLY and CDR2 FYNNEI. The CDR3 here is CASSDRIYEQYF. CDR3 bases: TGTGCCAGCAGTGACAGGATATACGAGCAGTACTTC.

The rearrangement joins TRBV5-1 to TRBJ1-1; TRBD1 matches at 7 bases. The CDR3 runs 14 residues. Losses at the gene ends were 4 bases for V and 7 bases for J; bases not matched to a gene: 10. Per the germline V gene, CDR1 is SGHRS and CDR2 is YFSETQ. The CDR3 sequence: CASSGWTGGGEAFF. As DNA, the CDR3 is TGCGCCAGCAGCGGGTGGACAGGAGGCGGTGAAGCTTTCTTT.

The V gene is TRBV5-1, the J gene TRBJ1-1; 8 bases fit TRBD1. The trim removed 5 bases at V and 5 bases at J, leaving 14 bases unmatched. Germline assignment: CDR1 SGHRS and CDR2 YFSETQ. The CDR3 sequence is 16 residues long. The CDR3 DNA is TGCGCCAGCAGTAGGCCAGGGGGCGCCTTAGGGACTGAAGCTTTCTTT. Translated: CASSRPGGALGTEAFF.

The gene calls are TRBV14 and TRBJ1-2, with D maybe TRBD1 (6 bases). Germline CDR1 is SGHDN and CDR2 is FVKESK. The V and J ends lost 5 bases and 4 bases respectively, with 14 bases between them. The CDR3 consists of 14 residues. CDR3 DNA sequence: TGTGCCAGCAGCGACACAGGGCTGGCCTATGGCTACACCTTC. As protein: CASSDTGLAYGYTF.